This TCR beta chain came from a study of neurological immune-mediated disorders. This CDR3 comprises 13 residues. V was pared by 10 bases and J by 2 bases, with 9 bases between. Germline assignment: CDR1 ENHRY and CDR2 SYGVKD. TCRdb fed the 5' RACE reads into MiXCR, producing one record per CDR3 protein. The sample records about 30,000 distinct CDR3 sequences, around 5.9% being singletons. The sorted libraries were made from under 1.2 million CD4+ or CD8+ T cells. This clonotype was counted many times. The chain joins TRBV10-3 to TRBJ2-6; D might be TRBD2 (5 bases). Sequencing input: CD4+ T cells from blood. The clonotype originates from a woman aged 50 to 60 in good health. The chain's CDR3 is CATGLAGANVLTF. The DNA of the CDR3 is TGTGCCACTGGACTCGCTGGGGCCAACGTCCTGACTTTC.